The T cell receptor (beta chain) described here comes from a study of brain metastases from non-small cell lung cancer (dated by TCRdb to about 2019). Turning to the overall study: The study profiled the immune microenvironment of paired resected primary tumors and brain metastases taken from patients with non-small-cell lung cancer.

CDR3 length: 12 amino acids, cysteine to phenylalanine. Here the CDR3 DNA is all that survives: 36 bases in frame from base 1. The germline V gene (reference sequence) gives CDR1 as LNHNV and CDR2 as YYDKDF. V is clipped by 5 bases and J by 5 bases, and the sequence between their germline boundaries is 9 bases long. Comments on this clone: What this receptor recognizes is not known. The record has no base qualities; no much larger clone is one base away.

The cohort was made up of about 39 patients with surgically resected non-small-cell lung cancer, each of whom had both a primary tumor specimen and a brain metastasis specimen. The tumor specimens consisted of archival formalin-fixed, paraffin-embedded tissues. Receptor amplification or capture employed the immunoSEQ multiplex PCR assay. Alongside a 770-gene immune expression panel, the team sequenced the T-cell receptor beta chain repertoire. Not all clones reach the TCRdb copy of this immuneACCESS table, which keeps in-frame sequences only. Checked studies attribute under half of the gap to unresolved V genes and leave the rest unexplained. A total of some 1,900 clones appear in this sample, under 95% of them only once. The ten largest account for roughly 3.7% of the sample. The paper's findings and limits, for the study overall: Compared with the matched primary tumors, T-cell clones appeared to be expanded in approximately 64% of brain metastases. Paired brain metastases and primary tumors largely shared TCR repertoires, although T-cell densities in the metastases were sparse. Lower T-cell infiltration was exhibited by brain metastases compared with primary tumors (P < 0.001).

The sample comprised primary lung tumor tissue. The cell subset or site label for this specimen denotes: primary lung tumor paired with brain metastasis. The sequence derives from a donor over 35 with non-small cell lung cancer. The chain links TRBV15 with TRBJ2-5; a confident D gene designation cannot be given. The CDR3 reads CATSLHRETQYF. DNA sequence: TGTGCCACCAGCCTCCACCGGGAGACCCAGTACTTC.